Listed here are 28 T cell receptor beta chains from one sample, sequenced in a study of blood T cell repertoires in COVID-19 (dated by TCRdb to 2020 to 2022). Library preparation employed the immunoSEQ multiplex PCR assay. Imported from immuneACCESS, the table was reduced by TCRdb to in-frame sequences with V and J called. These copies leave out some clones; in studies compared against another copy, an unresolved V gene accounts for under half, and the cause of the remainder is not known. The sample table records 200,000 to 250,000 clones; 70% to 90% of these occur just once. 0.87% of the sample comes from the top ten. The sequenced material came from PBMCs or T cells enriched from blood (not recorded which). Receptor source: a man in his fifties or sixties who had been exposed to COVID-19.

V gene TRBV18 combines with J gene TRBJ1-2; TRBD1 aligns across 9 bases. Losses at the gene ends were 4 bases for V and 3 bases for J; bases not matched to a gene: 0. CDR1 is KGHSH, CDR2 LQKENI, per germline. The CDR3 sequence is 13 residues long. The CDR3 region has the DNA TGTGCCAGCTCACGACAGGGGGACTATGGCTACACCTTC. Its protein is CASSRQGDYGYTF. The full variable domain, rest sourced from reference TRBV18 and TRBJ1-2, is NAGVMQNPRHLVRRRGQEARLRCSPMKGHSHVYWYRQLPEEGLKFMVYLQKENIIDESGMPKERFSAEFPKEGPSILRIQQVVRGDSAAYFCASSRQGDYGYTFGSGTRLTVV.

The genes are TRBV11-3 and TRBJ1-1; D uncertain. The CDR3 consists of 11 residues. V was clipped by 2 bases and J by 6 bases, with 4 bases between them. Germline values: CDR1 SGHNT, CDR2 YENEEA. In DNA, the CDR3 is TGTGCCAGCAGCTTACTTTCTGAAGCTTTCTTT. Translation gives CASSLLSEAFF. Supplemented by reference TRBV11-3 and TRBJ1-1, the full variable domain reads EAGVVQSPRYKIIEKKQPVAFWCNPISGHNTLYWYLQNLGQGPELLIRYENEEAVDDSQLPKDRFSAERLKGVDSTLKIQPAELGDSAVYLCASSLLSEAFFGQGTRLTVV.

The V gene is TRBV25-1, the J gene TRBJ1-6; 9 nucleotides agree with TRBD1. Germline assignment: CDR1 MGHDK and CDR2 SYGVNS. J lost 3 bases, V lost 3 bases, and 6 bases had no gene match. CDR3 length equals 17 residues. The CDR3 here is CASSETGTGIYNSPLHF. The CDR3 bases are TGTGCCAGCAGTGAGACCGGGACAGGGATCTATAATTCACCCCTCCACTTT.

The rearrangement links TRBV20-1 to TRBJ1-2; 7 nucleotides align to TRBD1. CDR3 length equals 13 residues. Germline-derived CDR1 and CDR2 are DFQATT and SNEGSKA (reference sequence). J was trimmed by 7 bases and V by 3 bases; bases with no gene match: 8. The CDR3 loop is CSASGQVLTGYTF. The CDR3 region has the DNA TGCAGTGCTAGTGGACAGGTATTAACTGGCTACACCTTC.

CDR3 DNA sequence: TGCGCCAGCAGCTTGGCTGGGTCGGGACAGGGCTTAGCTAACTATGGCTACACCTTC. Translated: CASSLAGSGQGLANYGYTF. V is TRBV5-1 and J is TRBJ1-2; 9 bases fit TRBD1. This CDR3 contains 19 residues. CDR1 and CDR2 (germline): SGHRS, YFSETQ. V gave up 0 bases and J gave up 0 bases; unmatched junction bases: 12.

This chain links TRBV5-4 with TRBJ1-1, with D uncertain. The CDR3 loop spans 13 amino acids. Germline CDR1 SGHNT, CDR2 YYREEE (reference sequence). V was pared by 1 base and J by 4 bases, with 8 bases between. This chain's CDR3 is CASSLRVTTEAFF. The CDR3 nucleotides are TGTGCCAGCAGCTTGCGCGTAACCACTGAAGCTTTCTTT. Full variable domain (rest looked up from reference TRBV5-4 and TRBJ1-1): ETGVTQSPTHLIKTRGQQVTLRCSSQSGHNTVSWYQQALGQGPQFIFQYYREEENGRGNFPPRFSGLQFPNYSSELNVNALELDDSALYLCASSLRVTTEAFFGQGTRLTVV.

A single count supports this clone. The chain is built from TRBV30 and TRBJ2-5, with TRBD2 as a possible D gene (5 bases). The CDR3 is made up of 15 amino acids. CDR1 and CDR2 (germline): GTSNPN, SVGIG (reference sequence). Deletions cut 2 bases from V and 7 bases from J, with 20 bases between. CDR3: CAWSSGIGGAGTQYF. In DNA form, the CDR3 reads TGTGCCTGGAGTAGTGGTATCGGAGGCGCCGGGACCCAGTACTTC.

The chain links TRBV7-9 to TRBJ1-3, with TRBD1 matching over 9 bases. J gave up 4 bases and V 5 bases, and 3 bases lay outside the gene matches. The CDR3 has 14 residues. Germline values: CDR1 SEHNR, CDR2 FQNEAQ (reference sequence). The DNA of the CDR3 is TGTGCCAGCAGCCGGACAGGGGCCGGAAACACCATATATTTT. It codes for CASSRTGAGNTIYF.

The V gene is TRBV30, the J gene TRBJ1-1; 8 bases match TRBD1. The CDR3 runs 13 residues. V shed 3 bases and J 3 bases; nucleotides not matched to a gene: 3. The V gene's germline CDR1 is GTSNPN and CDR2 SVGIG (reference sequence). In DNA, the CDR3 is TGTGCCTGGAGCGGACAGGGAGACACTGAAGCTTTCTTT. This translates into CAWSGQGDTEAFF.

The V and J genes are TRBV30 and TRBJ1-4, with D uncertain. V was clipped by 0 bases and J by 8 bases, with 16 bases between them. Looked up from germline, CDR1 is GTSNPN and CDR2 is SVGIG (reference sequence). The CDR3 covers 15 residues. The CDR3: CAWSVSLLLREKLFF. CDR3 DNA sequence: TGTGCCTGGAGTGTGAGCCTTCTATTGCGAGAAAAACTGTTTTTT.

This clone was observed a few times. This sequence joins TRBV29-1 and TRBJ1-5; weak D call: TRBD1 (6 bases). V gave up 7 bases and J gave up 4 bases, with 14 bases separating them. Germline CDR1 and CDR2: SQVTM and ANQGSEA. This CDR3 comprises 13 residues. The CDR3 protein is CSAQTGANQPQHF. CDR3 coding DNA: TGCAGCGCCCAGACAGGAGCTAATCAGCCCCAGCATTTT.

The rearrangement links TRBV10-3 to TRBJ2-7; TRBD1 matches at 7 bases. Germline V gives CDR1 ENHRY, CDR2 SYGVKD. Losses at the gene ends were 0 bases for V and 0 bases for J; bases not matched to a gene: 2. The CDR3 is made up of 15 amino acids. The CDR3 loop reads CAISESGDSSYEQYF. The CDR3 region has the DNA TGTGCCATCAGTGAGTCTGGGGACAGCTCCTACGAGCAGTACTTC.

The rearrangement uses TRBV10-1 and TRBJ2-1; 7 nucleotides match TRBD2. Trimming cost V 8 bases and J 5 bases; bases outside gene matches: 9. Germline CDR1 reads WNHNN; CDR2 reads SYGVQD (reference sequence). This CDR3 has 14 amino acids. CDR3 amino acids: CASRREPGDNEQFF. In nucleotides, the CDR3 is TGCGCCAGCCGGCGGGAGCCGGGGGACAATGAGCAGTTCTTC.

CDR3 nucleotide sequence: TGTGCCAGCAATAGAAGGGGGGGATCTAGCAATCAGCCCCAGCATTTT. This gives the protein CASNRRGGSSNQPQHF. The chain joins TRBV5-6 to TRBJ1-5; D might be TRBD1 (6 bases). Per the germline V gene, CDR1 is SGHDT and CDR2 is YYEEEE. There are 16 residues in the CDR3. V was shortened by 6 bases and J by 0 bases, with 16 bases between the two germline ends.

The CDR3 loop is CASKSSRGGETQYF. CDR3 bases: TGTGCCAGCAAGTCTTCCCGGGGGGGGGAGACCCAGTACTTC. This chain uses TRBV27 with TRBJ2-5; the match to TRBD2 covers 8 bases. Per the germline V gene, CDR1 is MNHEY and CDR2 is SMNVEV (reference sequence). V dropped 7 bases and J dropped 5; count of bases not matched to a gene: 9. The CDR3 is made up of 14 amino acids.

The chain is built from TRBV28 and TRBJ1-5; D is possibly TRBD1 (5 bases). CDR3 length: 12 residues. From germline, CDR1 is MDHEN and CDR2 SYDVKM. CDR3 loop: CVSREGNQPQHF. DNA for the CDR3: TGTGTAAGCAGGGAGGGGAATCAGCCCCAGCATTTT.

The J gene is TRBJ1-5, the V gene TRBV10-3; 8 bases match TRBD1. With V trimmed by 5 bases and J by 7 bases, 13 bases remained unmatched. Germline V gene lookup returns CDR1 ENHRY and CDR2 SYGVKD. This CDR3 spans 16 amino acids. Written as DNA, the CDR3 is TGTGCCATCAGTCCCTGGGGCGGACAGGGTGGACAGCCCCAGCATTTT. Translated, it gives CAISPWGGQGGQPQHF.

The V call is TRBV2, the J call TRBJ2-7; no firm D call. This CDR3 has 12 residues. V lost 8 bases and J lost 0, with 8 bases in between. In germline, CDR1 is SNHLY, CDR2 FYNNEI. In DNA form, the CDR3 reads TGTGCCAGCGCAGAGGACTCCTACGAGCAGTACGTC. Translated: CASAEDSYEQYV.

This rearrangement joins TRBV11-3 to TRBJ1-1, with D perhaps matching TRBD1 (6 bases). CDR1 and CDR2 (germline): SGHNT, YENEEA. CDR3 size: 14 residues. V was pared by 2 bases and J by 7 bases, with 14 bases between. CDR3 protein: CASSLLQGKLEAFF. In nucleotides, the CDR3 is TGTGCCAGCAGCTTACTTCAGGGGAAACTTGAAGCTTTCTTT.

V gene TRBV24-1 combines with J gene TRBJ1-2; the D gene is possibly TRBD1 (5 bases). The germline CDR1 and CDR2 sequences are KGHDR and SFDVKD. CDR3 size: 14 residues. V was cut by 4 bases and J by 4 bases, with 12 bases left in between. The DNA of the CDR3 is TGTGCCACCAGTGACCTCGACAGCGTCTATGGCTACACCTTC. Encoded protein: CATSDLDSVYGYTF.

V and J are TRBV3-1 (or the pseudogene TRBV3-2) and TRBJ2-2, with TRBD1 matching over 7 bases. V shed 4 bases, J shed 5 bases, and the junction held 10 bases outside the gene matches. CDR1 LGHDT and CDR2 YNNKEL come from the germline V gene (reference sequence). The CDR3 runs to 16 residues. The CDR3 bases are TGTGCCAGCAGCCTCCGAACAGGGGTTTGGACCGGGGAGCTGTTTTTT. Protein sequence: CASSLRTGVWTGELFF.

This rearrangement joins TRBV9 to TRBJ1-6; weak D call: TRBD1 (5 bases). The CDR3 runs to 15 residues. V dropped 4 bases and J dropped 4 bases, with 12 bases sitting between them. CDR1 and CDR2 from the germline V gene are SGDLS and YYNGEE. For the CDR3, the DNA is TGTGCCAGCAGCTACCAGGGTAGTTATAATTCACCCCTCCACTTT. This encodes CASSYQGSYNSPLHF.

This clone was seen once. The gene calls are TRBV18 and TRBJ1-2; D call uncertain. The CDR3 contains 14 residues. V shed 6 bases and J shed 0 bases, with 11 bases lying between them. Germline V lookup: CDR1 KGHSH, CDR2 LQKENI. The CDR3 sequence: CASSPAGANYGYTF. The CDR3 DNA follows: TGTGCCAGCTCGCCAGCCGGGGCTAACTATGGCTACACCTTC.

This CDR3 is CASSDLSGANVLTF. CDR3 DNA: TGTGCCAGCAGTGACCTCTCTGGGGCCAACGTCCTGACTTTC. This chain connects TRBV2 to TRBJ2-6; D call uncertain. Trimming cost V 3 bases and J 0 bases, with 3 bases left between them. From germline, CDR1 is SNHLY and CDR2 FYNNEI. CDR3 length equals 14 residues.

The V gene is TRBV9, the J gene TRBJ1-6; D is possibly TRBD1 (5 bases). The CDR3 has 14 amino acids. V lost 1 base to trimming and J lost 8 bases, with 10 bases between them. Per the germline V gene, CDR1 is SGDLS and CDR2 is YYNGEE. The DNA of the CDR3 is TGTGCCAGCAGCGTAAAGGGAGGGGATTCACCCCTCCACTTT. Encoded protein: CASSVKGGDSPLHF. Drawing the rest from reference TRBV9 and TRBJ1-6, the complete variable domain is DSGVTQTPKHLITATGQRVTLRCSPRSGDLSVYWYQQSLDQGLQFLIQYYNGEERAKGNILERFSAQQFPDLHSELNLSSLELGDSALYFCASSVKGGDSPLHFGNGTRLTVT.

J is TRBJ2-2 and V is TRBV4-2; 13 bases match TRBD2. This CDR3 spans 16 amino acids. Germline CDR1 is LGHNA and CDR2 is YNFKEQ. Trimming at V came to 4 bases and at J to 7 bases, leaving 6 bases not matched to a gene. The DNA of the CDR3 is TGTGCCAGCAGCCGACAGGGACTAGCGGGAATCGGGGAGCTGTTTTTT. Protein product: CASSRQGLAGIGELFF.

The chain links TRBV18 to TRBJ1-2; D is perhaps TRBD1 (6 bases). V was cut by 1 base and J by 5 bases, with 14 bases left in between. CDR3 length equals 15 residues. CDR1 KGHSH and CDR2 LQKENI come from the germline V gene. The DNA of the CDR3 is TGTGCCAGCTCACCACGCCCGTCAGGGGAATATGGCTACACCTTC. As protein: CASSPRPSGEYGYTF.

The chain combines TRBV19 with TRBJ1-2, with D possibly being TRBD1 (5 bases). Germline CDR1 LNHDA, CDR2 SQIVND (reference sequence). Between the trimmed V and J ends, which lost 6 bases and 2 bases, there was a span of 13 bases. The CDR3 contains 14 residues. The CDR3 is CASRPSDRNYGYTF. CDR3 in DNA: TGTGCCAGTAGGCCATCCGACAGAAACTATGGCTACACCTTC.